The following is a T cell receptor (beta chain) sequence with its context. Its target is unknown. The CDR3 length is 16 residues. Trimming pared 6 bases from V and 4 bases from J, leaving 22 bases between. CDR1 and CDR2 from the germline V gene are MNHEY and SMNVEV (reference sequence). TCRdb's table, derived via immunoSEQ multiplex PCR, lists solely in-frame clones and lacks some. The table lists 180,000 or so clones, roughly 91% of them singletons. The sample comes from a study of T cell responses to AZD1222 COVID-19 vaccine. Notes on the study in general: Two AZD1222 doses significantly raised spike-specific TCR breadth and depth over controls. Close to half of spike-specific TCRs reportedly recognize unmutated variant regions. Most donors were white British and more were female, and clonal diversity was possibly underestimated.

Source: peripheral blood, taken 28 days after the second AZD1222 dose. The TCR was taken from an adult who received the AZD1222 COVID-19 vaccine. The chain uses TRBV27 and TRBJ2-7; either TRBD1 or TRBD2 may fit D (5 bases each). The CDR3 bases are TGTGCCAGCAGCAAAGGTGGGGCCTTTGAGGGTTACGAGCAGTACTTC. This gives the protein CASSKGGAFEGYEQYF.